The rows below give T cell receptor beta chains drawn from one sample of a study of Graves' ophthalmopathy and Graves' hyperthyroidism. TCRdb independently ran MiXCR on the multiplex PCR reads; one entry per CDR3 protein. The sample has over a million distinct CDR3 sequences, approximately 35% seen once. The sequencing input was peripheral blood or thyroid tissue (not recorded which). These TCRs come from an adult man with Graves' hyperthyroidism. CDR3s include the opening cysteine and the closing phenylalanine or tryptophan. D genes are given only for firm matches. Part of the rows lack a size; the others show once, few, many or a class for expanded clones.

V: TRBV15
size: -
J: TRBJ2-7
D: -
DNA: TGTGCCACCAGCCAGGGGAGGGGGGGCGAGCAGTACTTC
CDR3: CATSQGRGGEQYF

V: TRBV10-3
size: many
J: TRBJ2-7
D: TRBD1
DNA: TGTGCCATCAGTGAGCCTACGGGACAGGGGGCCTACGAGCAGTACTTC
CDR3: CAISEPTGQGAYEQYF

V: TRBV19
size: many
J: TRBJ1-2
D: TRBD1
DNA: TGTGCCAGTAGTATAGTGGGGACAGCGCCTTATGGCTACACCTTC
CDR3: CASSIVGTAPYGYTF

V: TRBV20-1
size: -
J: TRBJ2-7
D: TRBD2
DNA: TGCAGTGCGAGGACTAGTAACTACGAGCAGTACTTC
CDR3: CSARTSNYEQYF

V: TRBV5-1
size: -
J: TRBJ2-6
D: -
DNA: TGCGCCAGCAGCTTGGGGGGACCTGGGGACAACGTCCTGACTTTC
CDR3: CASSLGGPGDNVLTF

V: TRBV9
size: -
J: TRBJ2-2
D: -
DNA: TGTGCCAGCAGCGTAAATGCCGGGGAGCTGTTTTTT
CDR3: CASSVNAGELFF

V: TRBV24-1
size: many
J: TRBJ2-5
D: -
DNA: TGTGCCACCAGTGATTTGGGAGGGAAGGAGACCCAGTACTTC
CDR3: CATSDLGGKETQYF

V: TRBV12-3/TRBV12-4
size: -
J: TRBJ2-5
D: -
DNA: TGTGCCAGCAGTTTTCACCTGCGGGAGACCCAGTACTTC
CDR3: CASSFHLRETQYF

V: TRBV14
size: once
J: TRBJ1-5
D: -
DNA: TGTGCCAGCTCACCGGAGGCCGCCGCTAGCAATCAGCCCCAGCATTTT
CDR3: CASSPEAAASNQPQHF

V: TRBV7-2
size: -
J: TRBJ2-7
D: -
DNA: TGTGCCAGCAGCTTAACCCCGGCCGGGGCGGAGGAGCAGTACTTC
CDR3: CASSLTPAGAEEQYF

V: TRBV19
size: -
J: TRBJ2-6
D: TRBD1
DNA: TGTGCCAGTAGTATTGGGACAGGGGCCGGAATGAAAAGATTCTCTGGGGCCAACGTCCTGACTTTC
CDR3: CASSIGTGAGMKRFSGANVLTF

V: TRBV12-3/TRBV12-4
size: many
J: TRBJ1-6
D: -
DNA: TGTGCCAGCAGTCGCAGATCCACCGGAGATTCACCCCTCCACTTT
CDR3: CASSRRSTGDSPLHF

V: TRBV15
size: many
J: TRBJ1-3
D: -
DNA: TGTGCCACCAGCAGTACCTCTGGAAACACCATATATTTT
CDR3: CATSSTSGNTIYF

V: TRBV20-1
size: many
J: TRBJ2-7
D: TRBD1
DNA: TGCAGTGCTTTCGGACAGGGCCCAGCTTCCGAGCAGTACTTC
CDR3: CSAFGQGPASEQYF

V: TRBV2
size: -
J: TRBJ1-5
D: -
DNA: TGTGCCAGCAGTGATATGGGTGGGAGCAATCAGCCCCAGCATTTT
CDR3: CASSDMGGSNQPQHF

V: TRBV19
size: many
J: TRBJ2-5
D: TRBD2
DNA: TGTGCCAGTAGTACCGGGGGGGATCAAGAGACCCAGTACTTC
CDR3: CASSTGGDQETQYF

V: TRBV20-1
size: -
J: TRBJ2-7
D: -
DNA: TGCAGTGCTAGCCGGCTAACGAGGATATACGAGCAGTACTTC
CDR3: CSASRLTRIYEQYF

V: TRBV4-3
size: many
J: TRBJ2-7
D: -
DNA: TGCGCCAGCAGCCAAGATTCACAGGTCTACGAGCAGTACTTC
CDR3: CASSQDSQVYEQYF

V: TRBV5-4
size: many
J: TRBJ2-7
D: -
DNA: TGTGCCAGCAGCGATTGGCTGGGAGGGGGTTACGAGCAGTACTTC
CDR3: CASSDWLGGGYEQYF

V: TRBV7-6
size: -
J: TRBJ2-7
D: TRBD2
DNA: TGTGCCAGTGGATCCGCGCAGGGAGGGCTAGAAGACGAGCAGTACTTC
CDR3: CASGSAQGGLEDEQYF

V: TRBV10-3
size: few
J: TRBJ2-3
D: -
DNA: TGTGCCATCAGTGGGGAAGATACGCAGTATTTT
CDR3: CAISGEDTQYF

V: TRBV20-1
size: -
J: TRBJ1-6
D: TRBD1
DNA: TGCAGTGCTAGATTAGCAGGGGGCAGCGAGTGGGGTTCACCCCTCCACTTT
CDR3: CSARLAGGSEWGSPLHF

V: TRBV7-9
size: many
J: TRBJ2-7
D: -
DNA: TGTGCCAGCAGCTTAGCGAACGACGAGCAGTACTTC
CDR3: CASSLANDEQYF

V: TRBV4-3
size: -
J: TRBJ1-6
D: -
DNA: TGCGCCAGCAGCCAAAGTAACAGGGCCTCGAATTCACCCCTCCACTTT
CDR3: CASSQSNRASNSPLHF

V: TRBV5-4
size: -
J: TRBJ2-2
D: -
DNA: TGTGCCAGCAGCTTTGGGGTTGGTGCCGGGGAGCTGTTTTTT
CDR3: CASSFGVGAGELFF

V: TRBV7-9
size: -
J: TRBJ2-5
D: -
DNA: TGTGCCAGCAGCCCAAGCGGTTCGGGGACCCAGTACTTC
CDR3: CASSPSGSGTQYF

V: TRBV10-3
size: many
J: TRBJ1-4
D: -
DNA: TGTGCCATCAGTGAGTCTGGGGCCGCTAATGAAAAACTGTTTTTT
CDR3: CAISESGAANEKLFF

V: TRBV20-1
size: many
J: TRBJ1-6
D: -
DNA: TGCAGTGCTAGTTCGGGGGAATCCTATAATTCACCCCTCCACTTT
CDR3: CSASSGESYNSPLHF

V: TRBV20-1
size: -
J: TRBJ1-5
D: -
DNA: TGCAGTGCCGATGGACTAGCGGGGGCCTGGAATCAGCCCCAGCATTTT
CDR3: CSADGLAGAWNQPQHF

V: TRBV9
size: -
J: TRBJ1-4
D: -
DNA: TGTGCCAGCAACACGGACGGTAATGAAAAACTGTTTTTT
CDR3: CASNTDGNEKLFF

V: TRBV29-1
size: many
J: TRBJ1-2
D: -
DNA: TGCAGCGTTGAAAAGGGGGGCAGCCTCTATGGCTACACCTTC
CDR3: CSVEKGGSLYGYTF

V: TRBV6-2/TRBV6-3
size: -
J: TRBJ1-1
D: -
DNA: TGTGCGAGCAAGGGACCGCTGAACACTGAAGCTTTCTTT
CDR3: CASKGPLNTEAFF

V: TRBV7-7
size: -
J: TRBJ2-7
D: TRBD2
DNA: TGTGCCAGCAGCCTCGGACTAGCAAGGGATGCGGGGGAGGCTGATAACGAGCAGTACTTC
CDR3: CASSLGLARDAGEADNEQYF

V: TRBV6-5
size: few
J: TRBJ2-7
D: -
DNA: TGTGCCAGCAGTTACTCGGTGGGGAATCGTATCGGCGAGCAGTACTTC
CDR3: CASSYSVGNRIGEQYF

V: TRBV25-1
size: once
J: TRBJ1-1
D: -
DNA: TGTGCCAGCAGTACCCAACAGGGCATGAACACTGAAGCTTCCTTT
CDR3: CASSTQQGMNTEASF

V: TRBV10-3
size: many
J: TRBJ1-3
D: -
DNA: TGTGCCATCAGTGGGGACATCTCTGGAAGCACCATATATTTT
CDR3: CAISGDISGSTIYF

V: TRBV6-5
size: -
J: TRBJ2-7
D: -
DNA: TGTGCCAGCAGTTATAATGCAGGTCGGATCTACGAGCAGTACTTC
CDR3: CASSYNAGRIYEQYF

V: TRBV20-1
size: many
J: TRBJ1-5
D: -
DNA: TGCAGTGCTATGTGGAGCAATCAGCCCCAGCATTTT
CDR3: CSAMWSNQPQHF

V: TRBV6-6
size: -
J: TRBJ1-3
D: -
DNA: TGTGCCAGCAGCCCCCCAACAGGGTATGGAAACACCATATATTTT
CDR3: CASSPPTGYGNTIYF

V: TRBV2
size: many
J: TRBJ1-1
D: -
DNA: TGTGCCAGCAGCTTTCGTCACGAGAACACTGAAGCTTTCTTT
CDR3: CASSFRHENTEAFF

V: TRBV30
size: few
J: TRBJ1-1
D: -
DNA: TGTGCCTGGCGGGTAGGGCAGATCGCCCGGGAGAGTGAAGCTTTCTTT
CDR3: CAWRVGQIARESEAFF

V: TRBV19
size: -
J: TRBJ2-7
D: TRBD1
DNA: TGTGCCAGTAGTCCCCGGGACAGGATGGTCTACGAGCAGTACTTC
CDR3: CASSPRDRMVYEQYF

V: TRBV29-1
size: -
J: TRBJ2-2
D: -
DNA: TGCAGCGCCGCCGGGACACTCAACACCGGGGAGCTGTTTTTT
CDR3: CSAAGTLNTGELFF

V: TRBV13
size: many
J: TRBJ2-5
D: TRBD2
DNA: TGTGCCAGCAATCAGCGGGGGGACCAAGAGACCCAGTACTTC
CDR3: CASNQRGDQETQYF

V: TRBV20-1
size: many
J: TRBJ1-4
D: -
DNA: TGCAGTGCTGGGACTTCGGTGGGAGAAAAACTGTTTTTT
CDR3: CSAGTSVGEKLFF

V: TRBV29-1
size: -
J: TRBJ2-6
D: TRBD1
DNA: TGCAGCGTTGAGCAAGGGGGCAGGGTCGATGGTGAAGCTTTC
CDR3: CSVEQGGRVDGEAF

V: TRBV6-5
size: many
J: TRBJ2-7
D: -
DNA: TGTGCCAGCAGAGAATCGCCGGACGAAACCTACGAGCAGTACTTC
CDR3: CASRESPDETYEQYF

V: TRBV19
size: many
J: TRBJ1-6
D: -
DNA: TGTGCCAGTATGGCGGGAGCCTATAATTCACCCCTCCACTTT
CDR3: CASMAGAYNSPLHF